This T cell receptor (beta chain) was obtained from a study of blood T cell repertoires in COVID-19. Study overall: Sources were T cells, B-cell-depleted T cells, or PBMCs; the material itself was cDNA or gDNA.

Participants were aged about 18 to 100 years from about two dozen US areas. In the authors' workflow: For nucleated cells, counts were estimated from reference gene primer amplification. TCRdb keeps only in-frame clones here, not all; method: immunoSEQ multiplex PCR. That table supplies the V and J calls and clone size; D and trimming were determined from the DNA. Among 200,000 or so clones listed, 80% to 90% were seen once. The CDR3 is 14 residues long. CDR1 and CDR2 (germline): GTSNPN, SVGIG (reference sequence). V shed 5 bases, J shed 6 bases, and the junction held 8 bases outside the gene matches.

This sequence originates from a middle-aged woman with acute COVID-19. Sequencing input: PBMCs or T cells enriched from blood (not recorded which). The chain employs TRBV30 and TRBJ2-2, with TRBD1 matching 8 bases. CDR3 coding DNA: TGTGCCTGGGCCTGGACAGGGCCCCCCGGGGAGCTGTTTTTT. Encoded protein: CAWAWTGPPGELFF.